These T cell receptor beta chains were read from a single sample in a study of CD8 T cells in Susac syndrome. TCRdb re-called the immunoSEQ multiplex PCR reads with MiXCR, one entry per CDR3 protein. The data hold 100,000 to 150,000 distinct CDR3 sequences, with around 96% observed a single time. The specimen was CD4+ T cells from PBMCs. Receptors originate from a human donor with Susac syndrome. Each CDR3 is given with its conserved first and last residue. Each record gives: J gene, D gene, clone size, V gene, CDR3 protein, CDR3 DNA. The D gene is left open where the match is weak. Clone sizes are given selectively: once, few, many, or a class where the clone is expanded.

j_gene: TRBJ1-2
d_gene: -
abundance: -
v_gene: TRBV6-5
CDR3aa: CASSLGTVLNYGYTF
CDR3nt: TGTGCCAGCAGTCTAGGGACGGTCCTCAACTATGGCTACACCTTC

j_gene: TRBJ2-5
d_gene: -
abundance: -
v_gene: TRBV29-1
CDR3aa: CSVELNQETQYF
CDR3nt: TGCAGCGTCGAATTAAACCAAGAGACCCAGTACTTC

j_gene: TRBJ2-7
d_gene: -
abundance: -
v_gene: TRBV30
CDR3aa: CAWSDWGPLSYEQYF
CDR3nt: TGTGCCTGGAGTGATTGGGGGCCACTCTCCTACGAGCAGTACTTC

j_gene: TRBJ2-5
d_gene: -
abundance: -
v_gene: TRBV20-1
CDR3aa: CSAEIGEETQYF
CDR3nt: TGCAGTGCCGAGATAGGGGAAGAGACCCAGTACTTC

j_gene: TRBJ2-5
d_gene: TRBD1
abundance: -
v_gene: TRBV9
CDR3aa: CASSAGTAPWGQETQYF
CDR3nt: TGTGCCAGCAGTGCCGGGACAGCCCCGTGGGGGCAAGAGACCCAGTACTTC

j_gene: TRBJ2-7
d_gene: -
abundance: -
v_gene: TRBV2
CDR3aa: CASSRYEQYF
CDR3nt: TGTGCCAGCAGTAGGTACGAGCAGTACTTC

j_gene: TRBJ1-5
d_gene: -
abundance: -
v_gene: TRBV3-1
CDR3aa: CASSATGDQPQHF
CDR3nt: TGTGCCAGCAGCGCGACCGGGGATCAGCCCCAGCATTTT

j_gene: TRBJ2-3
d_gene: -
abundance: -
v_gene: TRBV30
CDR3aa: CAWELGGTQYF
CDR3nt: TGTGCCTGGGAGTTAGGAGGTACGCAGTATTTT

j_gene: TRBJ2-7
d_gene: TRBD2
abundance: -
v_gene: TRBV29-1
CDR3aa: CSVGLAFSYEQYF
CDR3nt: TGCAGCGTCGGACTAGCATTCTCCTACGAGCAGTACTTC

j_gene: TRBJ2-4
d_gene: TRBD1
abundance: -
v_gene: TRBV20-1
CDR3aa: CSAVDRGGTKNIQYF
CDR3nt: TGCAGTGCTGTGGACAGGGGCGGTACCAAAAACATTCAGTACTTC

j_gene: TRBJ2-1
d_gene: TRBD1
abundance: -
v_gene: TRBV19
CDR3aa: CASTQGAYNEQFF
CDR3nt: TGTGCCAGTACCCAGGGGGCGTATAATGAGCAGTTCTTC

j_gene: TRBJ1-2
d_gene: -
abundance: -
v_gene: TRBV20-1
CDR3aa: CSARDRAGPGYTF
CDR3nt: TGCAGTGCTAGAGATCGGGCAGGGCCCGGCTACACCTTC

j_gene: TRBJ2-5
d_gene: -
abundance: few
v_gene: TRBV5-4
CDR3aa: CASSLTRQETQYF
CDR3nt: TGTGCCAGCAGCCTGACTAGACAAGAGACCCAGTACTTC

j_gene: TRBJ2-7
d_gene: TRBD1
abundance: -
v_gene: TRBV20-1
CDR3aa: CSARGGQGAYEQYF
CDR3nt: TGCAGTGCTAGGGGGGGACAGGGGGCCTACGAGCAGTACTTC

j_gene: TRBJ2-3
d_gene: TRBD2
abundance: -
v_gene: TRBV5-1
CDR3aa: CASRSGGGTDTQYF
CDR3nt: TGCGCCAGCAGGAGCGGGGGTGGCACAGATACGCAGTATTTT

j_gene: TRBJ1-2
d_gene: -
abundance: -
v_gene: TRBV28
CDR3aa: CASSLRTDYGYTF
CDR3nt: TGTGCCAGCAGTCTACGGACGGACTATGGCTACACCTTC

j_gene: TRBJ2-1
d_gene: -
abundance: -
v_gene: TRBV12-3/TRBV12-4
CDR3aa: CASTQLGSYNEQFF
CDR3nt: TGTGCCAGCACCCAACTCGGATCCTACAATGAGCAGTTCTTC